A single sample gave rise to the 20 T cell receptor beta chains below, sequenced in a study of regulatory T cells in long-lasting Graves disease. Arm-PCR of CDR3 regions and iRepertoire HTBI primers were used to build TCR beta libraries. TCRdb redid the calling of the multiplex PCR reads with MiXCR, one entry per CDR3 protein. The sample yields some 330,000 distinct CDR3 sequences, over 9.5% seen once. The time point denotes: newly diagnosed GD, antithyroid drugs for less than 3 months. Extracted RNA from PBMCs served as the source of the TCR library. This sample was shared with a second study, whose subject was T cells in Graves' hyperthyroidism and ophthalmopathy.

The sequenced sample was peripheral blood mononuclear cells (PBMCs), obtained at new diagnosis, from a patient treated with antithyroid drugs. All receptors derive from a woman aged 18-29 years with Graves disease.

This clonotype came up many times. No DNA is shown, since the ends of the CDR3 on it are uncertain; the CDR3 is the one TCRdb lists. This chain links TRBV12-3 or TRBV12-4 with TRBJ1-2; the table's D gene call, TRBD1, was not cross checked with the DNA. Termini included, the CDR3 measures 14 amino acids. CDR3 sequence: CASSFFGQGLGYTF.

This clonotype has ten or more counts. The chain joins TRBV2 to TRBJ2-1, with D possibly being TRBD2 (5 bases). The CDR3 sequence is 11 residues long. Germline lookup yields CDR1 SNHLY and CDR2 FYNNEI. V was pared by 6 bases and J by 8 bases, with 8 bases between. The CDR3 DNA follows: TGTGCCAGCAGGCTGGAGGATGAGCAGTTCTTC. Its translation is CASRLEDEQFF. Looking up the rest from reference TRBV2 and TRBJ2-1 gives the full variable domain: EPEVTQTPSHQVTQMGQEVILRCVPISNHLYFYWYRQILGQKVEFLVSFYNNEISEKSEIFDDQFSVERPDGSNFTLKIRSTKLEDSAMYFCASRLEDEQFFGPGTRLTVL.

The chain uses TRBV4-3 and TRBJ1-6, with D possibly TRBD1 on 5 matching bases. The CDR3 runs 15 residues. Germline loops: CDR1 LGHNA, CDR2 YSLEER. V lost 4 bases to trimming and J lost 8 bases, with 15 bases between them. The DNA for the CDR3 is TGCGCCAGCAGCCCCGGGTTAGGGGTTGATTCACCCCTCCACTTT. Protein sequence: CASSPGLGVDSPLHF.

In its sample, this clonotype was seen many times. The rearrangement links TRBV20-1 to TRBJ1-5; tentatively, D is TRBD1 (5 bases). The CDR3 runs to 16 residues. Germline V gene data show CDR1 as DFQATT and CDR2 as SNEGSKA (reference sequence). Trimming removed 5 bases from V and 0 bases from J, with 17 bases in between. The CDR3 bases are TGCAGTGCTCAGGTGGGGGTATTAAATAGCAATCAGCCCCAGCATTTT. Encoded protein: CSAQVGVLNSNQPQHF.

This clonotype was counted many times. J is TRBJ2-4 and V is TRBV28; D not certain. Trimming left V 6 bases short and J 1 base short, with 22 bases between. This CDR3 is 18 amino acids long. Germline CDR1 reads MDHEN; CDR2 reads SYDVKM. CDR3 sequence (DNA): TGTGCCAGCAGCTCCGACCTTTGGGGAAAACCGGCCAAAAACATTCAGTACTTC. Its protein product is CASSSDLWGKPAKNIQYF.

Ten or more counts support this clonotype. This chain joins TRBV12-3 or TRBV12-4 and TRBJ2-7; 7 bases are a match to TRBD2. This CDR3 is 14 amino acids long. With V trimmed by 6 bases and J by 6 bases, 11 bases remained unmatched. CDR3 in amino acids: CASSLGGTLGEQYF. CDR3 nucleotides: TGTGCCAGCAGCCTCGGGGGGACCTTGGGCGAGCAGTACTTC.

This clonotype was detected many times. The rearrangement links TRBV30 to TRBJ1-1; possible D gene TRBD1, 5 bases. Germline V gene sequence: CDR1 GTSNPN, CDR2 SVGIG (reference sequence). V lost 8 bases to trimming and J lost 1 base, with 11 bases between them. The CDR3 runs to 12 residues. CDR3 amino acids: CARGAPNTEAFF. For the CDR3, the DNA is TGTGCCAGGGGAGCCCCGAACACTGAAGCTTTCTTT. The full variable domain, with the rest looked up from reference TRBV30 and TRBJ1-1, is SQTIHQWPATLVQPVGSPLSLECTVEGTSNPNLYWYRQAAGRGLQLLFYSVGIGQISSEVPQNLSASRPQDRQFILSSKKLLLSDSGFYLCARGAPNTEAFFGQGTRLTVV.

Of note for this clonotype: Since a far larger clone is one base different, this is likely a read error. This chain uses TRBV28 with TRBJ2-7; 7 positions agree with TRBD1. CDR3 length: 16 residues. V lost 6 bases and J lost 4; bases outside the gene matches: 15. From germline, CDR1 is MDHEN and CDR2 SYDVKM. As DNA, the CDR3 is TGTGCCAGCAGCCAAGATCTAGAACAGGGGTATTACGAGCAGTACGTC. Translating gives CASSQDLEQGYYEQYV.

This clonotype has at least ten counts. The chain recombines TRBV6-2 or TRBV6-3 with TRBJ1-5; 9 bases match TRBD1. Germline V gives CDR1 MNHEY, CDR2 SVGEGT. The CDR3 runs 17 residues. The V and J ends lost 2 bases and 4 bases, in that order; junction bases with no gene match: 9. As DNA, the CDR3 is TGTGCCAGCAGTTACCCTTCCGGGACAGGGCAGAATCAGCCCCAGCATTTT. As protein: CASSYPSGTGQNQPQHF.

This clonotype was detected once. This chain joins TRBV15 and TRBJ2-3; 10 bases match TRBD2. The CDR3 runs to 14 residues. V shed 2 bases and J 4 bases; nucleotides not matched to a gene: 0. CDR1 is LNHNV and CDR2 is YYDKDF in the germline V gene (reference sequence). CDR3 residues: CATSRLAGADTQYF. CDR3 DNA: TGTGCCACCAGCAGACTAGCGGGGGCAGATACGCAGTATTTT.

This clonotype was detected ten times or more. The V and J genes are TRBV29-1 and TRBJ2-7, with a possible D match to TRBD1 (5 bases). V was cut by 0 bases and J by 2 bases, with 8 bases left in between. The germline gives CDR1 SQVTM, CDR2 ANQGSEA. The length of the CDR3 is 13 residues. The CDR3: CSVEDRAPYEQYF. CDR3 nucleotide sequence: TGCAGCGTTGAAGACAGGGCTCCCTACGAGCAGTACTTC.

This clonotype was seen more than once but under ten times. Written as DNA, the CDR3 is TGTGCCAGCAGTTACTTCCCGGGTTTTGGTAATTCACCCCTCCACTTT. The encoded protein is CASSYFPGFGNSPLHF. The gene calls are TRBV6-2 or TRBV6-3 and TRBJ1-6; D gene ambiguous. Per the germline V gene, CDR1 is MNHEY and CDR2 is SVGEGT. V gave up 1 base and J gave up 6 bases, with 13 bases separating them. The CDR3 contains 16 residues.

This clonotype was seen repeatedly, ten times or more. The V and J genes are TRBV19 and TRBJ1-1, with D possibly matching TRBD1 (5 bases). Germline V gives CDR1 LNHDA, CDR2 SQIVND (reference sequence). CDR3 length: 14 residues. Here the CDR3 reads CASYGGAANTEAFF. CDR3 nucleotide sequence: TGTGCTTCGTATGGGGGTGCTGCAAACACTGAAGCTTTCTTT.

This clonotype was recorded many times. The genes are TRBV20-1 and TRBJ1-5; D might be TRBD1 (5 bases). CDR3 length: 15 residues. The ends were cut back, 3 bases at V and 5 bases at J, with 17 bases in the middle. The germline V gene encodes CDR1 DFQATT and CDR2 SNEGSKA (reference sequence). The CDR3 protein is CSASSYGTSDQPQHF. The CDR3 DNA follows: TGCAGTGCTAGCTCTTACGGGACGAGCGATCAGCCCCAGCATTTT.

This clonotype was picked up a small number of times. The chain carries TRBV3-1 and TRBJ1-3, with D tentatively TRBD1 (5 bases). In germline, CDR1 is LGHDT, CDR2 YNNKEL (reference sequence). There are 13 residues in the CDR3. V gave up 7 bases and J gave up 4 bases, with 11 bases separating them. The CDR3 region is CASTGIDGNTIYF. CDR3 DNA: TGTGCCAGCACAGGGATCGACGGAAACACCATATATTTT.

V gene TRBV19 combines with J gene TRBJ1-6; D not resolved. Per germline, CDR1 LNHDA and CDR2 SQIVND (reference sequence). There are 13 residues in the CDR3. Trimming took off 4 bases at V and 7 bases at J, with 8 bases between the two ends. CDR3 bases: TGTGCCAGTAGTACGACAAGGAATTCACCCCTCCACTTT. This codes for CASSTTRNSPLHF.

This clonotype was detected ten times or more. The chain recombines TRBV18 with TRBJ2-7; D may be TRBD1 (6 bases). The CDR3 spans 12 residues. V shed 2 bases and J shed 6 bases, with 8 bases lying between them. Germline V CDR1 and CDR2: KGHSH, LQKENI. This chain's CDR3 is CASSPSRGEQYF. As DNA, the CDR3 is TGTGCCAGCTCACCATCCAGGGGCGAGCAGTACTTC.

The table lists this clonotype with many counts. The chain has TRBV12-5 and TRBJ2-1; D is ambiguous. The length of the CDR3 is 18 residues. V was pared by 5 bases and J by 0 bases, with 20 bases between. Germline lookup yields CDR1 LGHNT and CDR2 FRNRAP. The CDR3 spells CASGNPSGNKFSYNEQFF. CDR3 sequence (DNA): TGTGCTAGTGGTAACCCATCGGGCAATAAATTCTCCTACAATGAGCAGTTCTTC.

This clonotype was counted ten times or more. CDR3 nucleotides: TGTGCCAGCAGCTTAATCCCAAGCTCCTACAATGAGCAGTTCTTC. Residues: CASSLIPSSYNEQFF. The chain is built from TRBV7-2 and TRBJ2-1; D unresolved. CDR3 size: 15 residues. Trimming left V 2 bases short and J 0 bases short, with 8 bases between. Germline V gives CDR1 SGHTA, CDR2 FQGNSA.

This clonotype was seen many times. This chain uses TRBV20-1 with TRBJ2-1; possibly TRBD2 for D (5 bases). Germline CDR1 and CDR2: DFQATT and SNEGSKA (reference sequence). This CDR3 contains 13 residues. The DNA for the CDR3 is TGCGGGCTCAAAAGCGGTTCCTACAATGAGCAGTTCTTC. The encoded protein is CGLKSGSYNEQFF.